The present TCR beta chain was sequenced within a study of T-cell memory formation after mild COVID-19. The V end was cut by 2 bases, the J end by 0 bases, with 1 base between. Germline-derived CDR1 and CDR2 are GTSNPN and SVGIG (reference sequence). The length of the CDR3 is 12 residues. On this clonotype: This CDR3 fails to terminate in the conserved phenylalanine or tryptophan, so it likely reflects a read error.

The authors produced TCR alpha and TCR beta cDNA libraries with sample barcodes and UMIs by 5'RACE using constant-segment primers. TCRdb re-called the 5' RACE reads through MiXCR, storing one row per CDR3 protein. The data hold a few hundred thousand distinct CDR3 sequences, with 20% to 25% observed a single time. The sequenced sample was PBMCs or a T cell subset sorted from them (not recorded which). The J gene is TRBJ2-2, the V gene TRBV30; no reliable D call. The sequence came from an adult woman who had mild COVID-19 (a few samples of this study predate the infection). Cell type and time point are not known. The CDR3 here is CAWSTNTGELFL. In DNA form, the CDR3 reads TGTGCCTGGAGTACGAACACCGGGGAGCTGTTTCTT.